This T cell receptor (beta chain) was recorded in a study of cytomegalovirus exposure and HLA in healthy donors. Study-wide results and limits: Rates of TCR association differed by HLA locus in a later analysis, with DRB1 highest and HLA-C lowest. The majority of TCR sequences were rare, yet some public TCRs appeared in many donors. Most likely, a cluster of highly shared sequence variants arose as a sequencing artifact.

The PCR made use of 60 Vbeta and 13 Jbeta primers. Profiling relied on immunoSEQ multiplex PCR, and the TCRdb table lists in-frame clones only, not all of them. The listing contains tens of thousands of clones. Details on this clone: Its matching antigen is unknown.

This receptor was identified in a man in his fifties or sixties in good health and CMV-seropositive. Sequenced input: PBMCs.

In nucleotides, the CDR3 is TGTGCCAGCAGCACCAATTGGGGACAGGAGACTTTCAATGAGCAGTTCTTC. This translates into CASSTNWGQETFNEQFF. The V gene is TRBV13, the J gene TRBJ2-1; 8 nucleotides match TRBD1. Germline V gene data show CDR1 as PRHDT and CDR2 as FYEKMQ (reference sequence). V gave up 5 bases and J gave up 6 bases; unmatched junction bases: 15. The CDR3 runs 17 residues.